This T cell receptor beta chain comes out of a study of control samples from healthy donors and cancer patients. Germline values: CDR1 MGHDK, CDR2 SYGVNS. The ends were cut back, 5 bases at V and 4 bases at J, with 15 bases in the middle. CDR3 length: 16 amino acids. Data came from immunoSEQ multiplex PCR; TCRdb stores just in-frame clones and leaves some out. This sample has some 120,000 clones, with 85% to 90% found just once. This TCR was sampled from a woman in her seventies in good health. The specimen sequenced was blood. The V gene is TRBV25-1, the J gene TRBJ1-6; no clear D gene. The chain's CDR3 is CASSTLAGSYNSPLHF. The CDR3 DNA reads TGTGCCAGCAGTACCCTGGCTGGCAGTTATAATTCACCCCTCCACTTT.